This T cell receptor beta chain was observed in a study of graft-versus-host responses after intestinal transplantation. The CDR3 runs to 15 residues. V shed 0 bases, J shed 4 bases, and the junction held 2 bases outside the gene matches. Germline CDR1 is MNHNY and CDR2 is SVGAGI (reference sequence). The method was immunoSEQ multiplex PCR; TCRdb's version includes in-frame clones alone and lacks a portion of them. The sample comprises 95,000 to 100,000 clones, about 82% of which are singletons, and more than 1.4% rests with the top ten. The sequencing here drew on PBMCs, taken 255 days after intestinal transplant. The source is a human patient who received an intestinal transplant, so some T cells may come from the graft donor. This sequence joins TRBV6-6 and TRBJ2-5; TRBD2 aligns across 10 bases. The CDR3 sequence: CASSYSAGGPETQYF. CDR3 in DNA: TGTGCCAGCAGTTACTCAGCGGGAGGGCCAGAGACCCAGTACTTC.